This TCR beta chain came from a study of cytomegalovirus exposure and HLA in healthy donors. This clone is a singleton in its sample. Its antigen is still unknown. The germline V gene encodes CDR1 MNHEY and CDR2 SMNVEV (reference sequence). The junction had 4 bases not matched to a gene; V was cut back by 0 bases and J by 4 bases. The CDR3 has 15 amino acids. The PCR was carried out with 60 Vbeta primers and 13 Jbeta primers. Original processing notes: In a later analysis, the count reached 80 million or so unique TCR beta chains, with about 10 million shared. Method: immunoSEQ multiplex PCR; TCRdb's copy keeps in-frame clones and lacks some. D and trimming come from the DNA, and the V and J calls and clone size come from that table. This table has under 200,000 clones, 82% appearing once. The study, taken as a whole, reports: TCR beta sequences reportedly predicted the HLA-A and HLA-B alleles of most subjects accurately. In vitro assays verified that a few CMV-associated chains recognized CMV antigens specifically.

The chain uses TRBV27 and TRBJ1-1; 8 bases fit TRBD1. The receptor was isolated from a male donor in good health and CMV-seronegative. Source material: PBMCs. The CDR3: CASSLSQGAVTEAFF. In DNA, the CDR3 is TGTGCCAGCAGTTTATCTCAGGGGGCAGTCACTGAAGCTTTCTTT.